The present entry profiles one TCR beta chain with its context. V gave up 6 bases and J gave up 10 bases, with 13 bases separating them. Per germline, CDR1 KGHSH and CDR2 LQKENI. The CDR3 totals 13 residues. The source of the sample is a study of T cell responses to AZD1222 COVID-19 vaccine. Clones were read by immunoSEQ multiplex PCR, and TCRdb kept only the in-frame ones, dropping some. The table shows approximately 130,000 clones, with over 75% occurring only once. The source material was peripheral blood, sampled 28 days after the second dose of the MenACWY control vaccine. The gene calls are TRBV18 and TRBJ1-6, with TRBD1 as a possible D gene (6 bases). This sequence originates from an adult who received the MenACWY meningococcal vaccine as a control. This CDR3 reads CASSPGVRSPLHF. The CDR3 nucleotides are TGTGCCAGCTCGCCAGGGGTACGGTCACCCCTCCACTTT.